These 12 T cell receptor beta chains came from one sample sequenced in a study of cytomegalovirus exposure and HLA in healthy donors. A multiplex PCR was run with 60 Vbeta primers and 13 Jbeta primers. Profiled with immunoSEQ multiplex PCR; TCRdb holds only in-frame clones, not every one. The sample holds about 150,000 clones, 80% to 90% seen once. The material sequenced was PBMCs. The receptors here all came from a woman aged 18-29 years in good health and CMV-seronegative.

This sequence joins TRBV9 and TRBJ2-2; 9 nucleotides align to TRBD2. The CDR3 covers 17 residues. CDR1 SGDLS and CDR2 YYNGEE come from the germline V gene. With 3 bases clipped from V and 1 base from J, the junction kept 7 bases outside the gene matches. The CDR3 is CASSGRGTSRNTGELFF. In DNA, the CDR3 is TGTGCCAGCAGCGGAAGGGGGACTAGCCGGAACACCGGGGAGCTGTTTTTT.

This clone was seen once. CDR3 region: CASTFRRPNTGELFF. The CDR3 bases are TGTGCCAGCACCTTCAGGCGTCCGAACACCGGGGAGCTGTTTTTT. The rearrangement links TRBV6-1 to TRBJ2-2; D ambiguous. Germline loops: CDR1 MNHNS, CDR2 SASEGT. Trimming shortened V by 7 bases and J by 0 bases, and 12 bases separated the two germline ends. This CDR3 region has 15 residues.

This chain joins TRBV7-9 and TRBJ2-5, with D perhaps TRBD1 (6 bases). V dropped 6 bases and J dropped 2 bases, with 13 bases sitting between them. The CDR3 loop spans 14 amino acids. The germline gives CDR1 SEHNR, CDR2 FQNEAQ (reference sequence). Written as DNA, the CDR3 is TGTGCCAGCAGGGACAGCGCCCTTCAAGAGACCCAGTACTTC. This sequence encodes CASRDSALQETQYF.

V is TRBV5-1 and J is TRBJ1-6; D unresolved. The germline gives CDR1 SGHRS, CDR2 YFSETQ. The V gene lost 0 bases and the J gene lost 6 bases, with 13 bases spanning the gap. The CDR3 extends over 16 amino acids. The CDR3 nucleotides are TGCGCCAGCAGCTTGGCGCAGAACACGGGTAATTCACCCCTCCACTTT. Its protein is CASSLAQNTGNSPLHF.

This sequence joins TRBV28 and TRBJ1-2; 11 bases are shared with TRBD1. CDR3 length: 14 residues. Unmatched junction bases numbered 3, after V lost 5 bases and J lost 4 bases. The germline gives CDR1 MDHEN, CDR2 SYDVKM. CDR3 nucleotide sequence: TGTGCCAGCAGTAGGACAGGGGGCAGCTATGGCTACACCTTC. Protein product: CASSRTGGSYGYTF.

This rearrangement joins TRBV10-3 to TRBJ2-5; 9 bases fit TRBD2. CDR1 is ENHRY and CDR2 is SYGVKD in the germline V gene. There are 15 residues in the CDR3. Trimming took 8 bases from V and 5 from J; bases not matched to a gene: 12. The CDR3 DNA follows: TGTGCCATCGGTAGGCGGGCTAGCGGGGATGAGACCCAGTACTTC. This translates into CAIGRRASGDETQYF.

This chain uses TRBV28 with TRBJ1-4; D gene ambiguous. Germline V gene data show CDR1 as MDHEN and CDR2 as SYDVKM. The CDR3 consists of 12 residues. V shed 3 bases and J shed 8 bases, with 7 bases lying between them. CDR3 sequence (DNA): TGTGCCAGCAGTTTGAGAGCCGAAAAACTGTTTTTT. Amino acids: CASSLRAEKLFF.

The chain couples TRBV6-1 to TRBJ1-2; D unclear. V gave up 3 bases and J gave up 0 bases, with 5 bases separating them. The CDR3 length is 13 residues. Germline values: CDR1 MNHNS, CDR2 SASEGT. CDR3 sequence (DNA): TGTGCCAGCAGTGAGCGAGCTAACTATGGCTACACCTTC. Translated, it gives CASSERANYGYTF.

The chain employs TRBV6-5 and TRBJ2-1; D might be TRBD2 (5 bases). The germline CDR1 and CDR2 sequences are MNHEY and SVGAGI. This CDR3 region has 15 residues. V lost 6 bases and J 2 bases, leaving 14 bases between the germline ends. Here the CDR3 DNA reads TGTGCCAGCAGCCCATCATGGGAGCCCTACAATGAGCAGTTCTTC. The encoded protein is CASSPSWEPYNEQFF.

This chain uses TRBV5-1 with TRBJ2-7, with D maybe TRBD2 (6 bases). CDR1 SGHRS and CDR2 YFSETQ come from the germline V gene. CDR3 length: 15 amino acids. The V and J ends lost 4 bases and 3 bases respectively, with 17 bases between them. As DNA, the CDR3 is TGCGCCAGCAGCCCAGGAGGGGAACCCCTCTACGAGCAGTACTTC. Translation: CASSPGGEPLYEQYF.

This chain links TRBV9 with TRBJ2-1; perhaps TRBD1 as D (6 bases). This CDR3 contains 17 residues. The V end lost 0 bases, the J end lost 0 bases, and 13 bases lay between the germline ends. The germline V gene encodes CDR1 SGDLS and CDR2 YYNGEE. In nucleotides, the CDR3 is TGTGCCAGCAGCGTAGCTTCAGGGGCTAACTCCTACAATGAGCAGTTCTTC. Protein sequence: CASSVASGANSYNEQFF.

The chain recombines TRBV14 with TRBJ1-2, with 9 positions matching TRBD1. This CDR3 region has 14 residues. Germline V lookup: CDR1 SGHDN, CDR2 FVKESK. V lost 4 bases and J lost 7; bases outside the gene matches: 7. CDR3 in amino acids: CASSPRDRVVGYTF. The CDR3 nucleotides are TGTGCCAGCAGCCCCCGGGACAGGGTGGTTGGCTACACCTTC.